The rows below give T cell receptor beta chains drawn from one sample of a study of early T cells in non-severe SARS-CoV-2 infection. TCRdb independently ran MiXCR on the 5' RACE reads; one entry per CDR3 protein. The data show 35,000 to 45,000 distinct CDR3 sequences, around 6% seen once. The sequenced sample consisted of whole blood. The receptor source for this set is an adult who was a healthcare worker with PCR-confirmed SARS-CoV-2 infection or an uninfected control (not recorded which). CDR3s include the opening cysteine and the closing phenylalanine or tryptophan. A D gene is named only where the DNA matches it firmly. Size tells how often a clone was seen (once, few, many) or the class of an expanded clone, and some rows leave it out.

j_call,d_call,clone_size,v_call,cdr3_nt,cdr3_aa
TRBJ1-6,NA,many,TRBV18,TGTGCCAGCTCACCAGGGACATCCTATAATTCACCCCTCCACTTT,CASSPGTSYNSPLHF
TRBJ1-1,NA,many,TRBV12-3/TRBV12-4,TGTGCCAGCAGTTTAGTTGCAGGGTCCACTGAAGCTTTCTTT,CASSLVAGSTEAFF
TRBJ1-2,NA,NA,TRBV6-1,TGTGCCAGCACTGGAATAGGGGACATAAAAGCGACTAACTATGGCTACACCTTC,CASTGIGDIKATNYGYTF
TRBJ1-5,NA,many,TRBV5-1,TGCGCCAGCAGCCTGGACCCTGCGGGGCCCCAGCATTTT,CASSLDPAGPQHF
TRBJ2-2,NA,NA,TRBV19,TGTGCCAGTAGTATGAGTCAACAGGCGACCACCGGGGAGCTGTTTTTT,CASSMSQQATTGELFF
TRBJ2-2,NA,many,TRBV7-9,TGTGCCAGCAGCATCCACACCGGGGAGCTGTTTTTT,CASSIHTGELFF
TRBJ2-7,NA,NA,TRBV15,TGTGCCACCAGCACAAATATCGGATACGAGCAGTACTTC,CATSTNIGYEQYF
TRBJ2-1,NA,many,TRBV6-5,TGTGCCAGCAGTGACCCGGGACACGATGTTGTGTTCTTC,CASSDPGHDVVFF
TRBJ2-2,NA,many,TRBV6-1,TGTGCAGGTCGGATGAACACCGGGGAGCTGTTTTTT,CAGRMNTGELFF
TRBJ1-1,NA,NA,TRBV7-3,TGTGCCAGCAGCCTGCGGCGATGCACTGAAGCTTTCTTT,CASSLRRCTEAFF
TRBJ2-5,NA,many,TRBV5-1,TGCGCCAGCAGCTCCACGGGACTCCAGCAAGAGACCCAGTACTTC,CASSSTGLQQETQYF
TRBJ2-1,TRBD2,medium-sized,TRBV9,TGTGCCAGCAGCGTAGATAGCGGGGGTACGGGCAATGAGCAGTTCTTC,CASSVDSGGTGNEQFF
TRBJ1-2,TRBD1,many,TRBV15,TGTGCCACCAGCAGGGACAGGGACCTCTATGGCTACACCTTC,CATSRDRDLYGYTF
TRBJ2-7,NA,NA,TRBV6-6,TGTGCCAGCAGTCCGACAGAAACCTACGAGCAGTACTTC,CASSPTETYEQYF
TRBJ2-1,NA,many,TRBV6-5,TGTGCCAGCAGTTACTCGGGGGCGAAATACAATGAGCAGTTCTTC,CASSYSGAKYNEQFF
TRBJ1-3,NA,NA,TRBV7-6,TGTGCCAGCAGTTCAGGGTCCGGAAACACCATATATTTT,CASSSGSGNTIYF
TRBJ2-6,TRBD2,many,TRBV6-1,TGTGCCAGCAGTGGGACTAGCGGCTCTGGGGCCAACGTCCTGACTTTC,CASSGTSGSGANVLTF
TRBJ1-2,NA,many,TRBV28,TGTGCCAGCAGTTCCCGACAGCACCACTATGGCTACACCTTC,CASSSRQHHYGYTF
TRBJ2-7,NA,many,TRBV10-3,TGTGCCATCAGTGAGTCAATAAACGAGCAGTACTTC,CAISESINEQYF
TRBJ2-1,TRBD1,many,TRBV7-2,TGTGCCAGCAGCTTAGACAGGGGCCGCAATGAGCAGTTCTTC,CASSLDRGRNEQFF